This T cell receptor (beta chain) derives from a study of vaccination effects on CD4 cells after COVID-19. Trimming pared 7 bases from V and 2 bases from J, leaving 17 bases between. This CDR3 region has 15 residues. In germline, CDR1 is SQVTM, CDR2 ANQGSEA. The protocol was immunoSEQ multiplex PCR, while the TCRdb copy is restricted to in-frame clones and leaves out a portion. Among roughly 34,000 clones, roughly 78% were seen once, and the ten largest hold about 1.6%. Antigen-specific CD4+ T cells were first expanded with viral peptide pools by the ViraFEST assay and only then sequenced. Culture proceeded for about ten days, and CD4+ T cells were then isolated. All participants had two doses of either the BNT162b2 or mRNA-1273 vaccine. A word on this clone: Antigen specificity is unknown.

This TCR was sampled from a human donor who received a COVID-19 vaccine. Some clones in this sample may be carry-over from other donors' samples. The material was CD4+ T cells from PBMCs cultured with HCoV-NL63 spike peptides, obtained after COVID-19 vaccination. This rearrangement joins TRBV29-1 to TRBJ1-4; D is possibly TRBD1 (5 bases). This CDR3 is CSATKYGATNEKLFF. CDR3 coding DNA: TGCAGCGCCACAAAGTATGGGGCCACTAATGAAAAACTGTTTTTT.